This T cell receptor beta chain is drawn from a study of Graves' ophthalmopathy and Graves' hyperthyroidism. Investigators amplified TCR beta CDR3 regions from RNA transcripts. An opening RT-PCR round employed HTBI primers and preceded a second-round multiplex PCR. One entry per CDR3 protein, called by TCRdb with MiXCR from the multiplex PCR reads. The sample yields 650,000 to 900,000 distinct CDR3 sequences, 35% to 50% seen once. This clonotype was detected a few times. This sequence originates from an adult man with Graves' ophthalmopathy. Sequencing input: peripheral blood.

CDR3 protein: CASSLSYRSYEQYF. As DNA, the CDR3 is TGTGCCAGCAGTTTATCGTACAGATCCTACGAGCAGTACTTC. The chain combines TRBV25-1 with TRBJ2-7; D gene unclear. The CDR3 is 14 amino acids. Per germline, CDR1 MGHDK and CDR2 SYGVNS. V lost 5 bases, J lost 1 base, and 12 bases lay in between.